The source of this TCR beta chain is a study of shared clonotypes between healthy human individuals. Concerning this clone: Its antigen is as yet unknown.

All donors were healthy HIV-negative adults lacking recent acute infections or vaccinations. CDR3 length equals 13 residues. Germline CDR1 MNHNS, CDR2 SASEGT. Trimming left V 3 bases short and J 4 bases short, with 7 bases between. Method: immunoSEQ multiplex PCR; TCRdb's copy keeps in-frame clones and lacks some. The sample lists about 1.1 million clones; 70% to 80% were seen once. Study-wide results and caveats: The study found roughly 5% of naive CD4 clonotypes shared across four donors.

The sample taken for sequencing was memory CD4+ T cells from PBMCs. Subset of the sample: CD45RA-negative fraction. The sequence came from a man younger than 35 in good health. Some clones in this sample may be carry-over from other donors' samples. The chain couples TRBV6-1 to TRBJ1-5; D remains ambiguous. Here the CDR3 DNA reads TGTGCCAGCAGTGAGCTACGGAATCAGCCCCAGCATTTT. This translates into CASSELRNQPQHF.